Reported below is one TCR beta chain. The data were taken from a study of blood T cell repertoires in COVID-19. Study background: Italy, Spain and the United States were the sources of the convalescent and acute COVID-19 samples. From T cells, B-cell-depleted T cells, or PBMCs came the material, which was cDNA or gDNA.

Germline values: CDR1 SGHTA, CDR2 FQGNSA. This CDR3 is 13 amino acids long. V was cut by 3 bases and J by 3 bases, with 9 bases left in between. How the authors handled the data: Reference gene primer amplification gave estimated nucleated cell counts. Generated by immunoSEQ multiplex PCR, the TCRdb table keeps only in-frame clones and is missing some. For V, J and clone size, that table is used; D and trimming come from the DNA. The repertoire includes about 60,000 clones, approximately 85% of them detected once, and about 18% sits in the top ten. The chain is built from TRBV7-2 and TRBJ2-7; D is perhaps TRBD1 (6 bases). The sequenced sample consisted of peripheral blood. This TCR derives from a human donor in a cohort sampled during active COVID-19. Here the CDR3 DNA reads TGTGCCAGCAGCTTTCAGGGGATCTACGAGCAGTACTTC. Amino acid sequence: CASSFQGIYEQYF.